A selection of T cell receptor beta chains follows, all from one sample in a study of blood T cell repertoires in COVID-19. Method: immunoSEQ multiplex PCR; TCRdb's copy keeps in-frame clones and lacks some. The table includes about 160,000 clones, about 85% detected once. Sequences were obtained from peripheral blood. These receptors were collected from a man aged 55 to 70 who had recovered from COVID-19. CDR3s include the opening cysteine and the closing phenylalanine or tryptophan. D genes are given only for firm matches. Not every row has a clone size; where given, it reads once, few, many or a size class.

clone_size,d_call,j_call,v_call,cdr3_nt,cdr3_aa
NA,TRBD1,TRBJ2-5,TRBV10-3,TGTGCCATCAAGAACAGGGGGACGGAGACCCAGTACTTC,CAIKNRGTETQYF
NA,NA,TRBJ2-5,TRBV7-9,TGTGCCAGCACCTCAGGTCGAGAGACCCAGTACTTC,CASTSGRETQYF
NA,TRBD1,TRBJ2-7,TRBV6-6,TGTGCCAGCAGTTACCAGGACAGGGAGCTGGAGCAGTACTTC,CASSYQDRELEQYF
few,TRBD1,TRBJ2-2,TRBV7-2,TGTGCCTTCAGGGACAGCCCAACCGGGGAGCTGTTTTTT,CAFRDSPTGELFF
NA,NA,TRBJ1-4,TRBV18,TGTGCCAGCTCACTGGGCAGGGCAACTAATGAAAAACTGTTTTTT,CASSLGRATNEKLFF
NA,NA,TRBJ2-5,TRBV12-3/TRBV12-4,TGTGCCAGCAGTTTTATCAGGGGAGAGACCCAGTACTTC,CASSFIRGETQYF
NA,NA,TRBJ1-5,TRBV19,TGTGCCAGTAGTCCCCAGGAGGGTAATCAGCCCCAGCATTTT,CASSPQEGNQPQHF
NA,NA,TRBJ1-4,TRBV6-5,TGTGCCAGCACACTAAGGGGGGGGATGAAGCTGTTTTTT,CASTLRGGMKLFF
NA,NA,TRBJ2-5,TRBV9,TGTGCCAGCAGCGTAGCCGGAGGGGGGGAAGGAGAGACCCAGTACTTC,CASSVAGGGEGETQYF
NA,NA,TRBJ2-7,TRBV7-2,TGTGCCAGCAGCCCCCAACTAGGGACATCCTACGAGCAGTACTTC,CASSPQLGTSYEQYF
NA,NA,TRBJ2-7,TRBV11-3,TGTGCCAGCAGCTTTTATGAGGGCGAGCAGTACTTC,CASSFYEGEQYF
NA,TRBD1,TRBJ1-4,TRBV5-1,TGCGCCAGCAGCACAGGACAGGGGGCCGGTGAAAAACTGTTTTTT,CASSTGQGAGEKLFF
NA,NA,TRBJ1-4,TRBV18,TGTGCCAGCTCGTCGGGGGCTAATGAAAAACTGTTTTTT,CASSSGANEKLFF
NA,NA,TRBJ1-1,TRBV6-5,TGTGCCAGCAGTTACCTCACCAGGGTGAACACTGAAGCTTTCTTT,CASSYLTRVNTEAFF
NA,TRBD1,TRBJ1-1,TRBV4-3,TGCGCCAGCAGCCTCCGGACAGGGTCGGAAGCTTTCTTT,CASSLRTGSEAFF
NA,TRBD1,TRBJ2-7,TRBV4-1,TGCGCCAGCAGCCGGGACAGTACCTACGAGCAGTACTTC,CASSRDSTYEQYF
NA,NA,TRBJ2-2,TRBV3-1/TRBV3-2,TGTGCCAGCAGCCAAGTCGGGGTTACGACCGGGGAGCTGTTTTTT,CASSQVGVTTGELFF